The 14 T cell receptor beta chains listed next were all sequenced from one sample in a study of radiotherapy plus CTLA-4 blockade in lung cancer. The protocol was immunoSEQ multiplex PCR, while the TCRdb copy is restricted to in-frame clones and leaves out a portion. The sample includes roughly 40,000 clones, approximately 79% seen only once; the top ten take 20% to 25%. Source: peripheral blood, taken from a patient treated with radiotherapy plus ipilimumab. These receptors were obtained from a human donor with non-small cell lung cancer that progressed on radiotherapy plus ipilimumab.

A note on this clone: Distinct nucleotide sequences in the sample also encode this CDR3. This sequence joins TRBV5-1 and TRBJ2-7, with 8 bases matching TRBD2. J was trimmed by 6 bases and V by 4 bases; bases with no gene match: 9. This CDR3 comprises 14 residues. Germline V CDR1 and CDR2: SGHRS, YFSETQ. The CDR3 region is CASSPGLAGREQYF. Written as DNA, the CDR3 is TGCGCCAGCAGCCCCGGACTAGCTGGTCGCGAGCAGTACTTC.

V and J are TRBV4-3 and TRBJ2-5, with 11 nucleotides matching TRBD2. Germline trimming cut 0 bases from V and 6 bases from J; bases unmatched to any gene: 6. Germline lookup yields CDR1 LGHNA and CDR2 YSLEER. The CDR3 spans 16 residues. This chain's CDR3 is CASSQDLAGGRKTQYF. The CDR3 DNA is TGCGCCAGCAGCCAAGATTTAGCGGGGGGGCGCAAGACCCAGTACTTC.

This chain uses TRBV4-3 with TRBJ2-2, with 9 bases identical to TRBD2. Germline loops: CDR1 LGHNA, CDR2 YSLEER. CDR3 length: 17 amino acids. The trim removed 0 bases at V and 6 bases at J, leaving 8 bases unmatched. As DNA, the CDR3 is TGCGCCAGCAGCCAAGACCTTTTAGGCGGGAGGGCCGGGGAGCTGTTTTTT. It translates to CASSQDLLGGRAGELFF.

CDR3 in DNA: TGTGCCAGCTCACCCCAGGGGACAGTGAACACTGAAGCTTTCTTT. Its translation is CASSPQGTVNTEAFF. The V call is TRBV18, the J call TRBJ1-1; 7 positions match TRBD1. The length of the CDR3 is 15 residues. Trimming cost V 3 bases and J 0 bases; bases outside gene matches: 4. Germline loops: CDR1 KGHSH, CDR2 LQKENI.

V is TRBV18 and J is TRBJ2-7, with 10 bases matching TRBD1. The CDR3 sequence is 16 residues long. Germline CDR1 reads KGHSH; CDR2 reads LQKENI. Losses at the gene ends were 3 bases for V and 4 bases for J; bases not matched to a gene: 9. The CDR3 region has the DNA TGTGCCAGCTCACCGGTACCGGGACAGGGGTCTTACGAGCAGTACTTC. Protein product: CASSPVPGQGSYEQYF.

The CDR3 is CASRETSTSVDTQYF. Here the CDR3 DNA reads TGTGCCAGCAGAGAGACTAGCACATCCGTAGATACGCAGTATTTT. The rearrangement uses TRBV2 and TRBJ2-3; TRBD2 matches 7 bases. With V trimmed by 6 bases and J by 5 bases, 11 bases remained unmatched. Germline CDR1 SNHLY, CDR2 FYNNEI. The CDR3 has 15 amino acids.

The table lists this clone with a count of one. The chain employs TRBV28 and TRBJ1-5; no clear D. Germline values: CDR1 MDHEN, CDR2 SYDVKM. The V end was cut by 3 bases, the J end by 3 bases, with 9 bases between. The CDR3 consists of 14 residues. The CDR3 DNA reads TGTGCCAGCAGTTTTGGGCCTAACAATCAGCCCCAGCATTTT. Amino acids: CASSFGPNNQPQHF.

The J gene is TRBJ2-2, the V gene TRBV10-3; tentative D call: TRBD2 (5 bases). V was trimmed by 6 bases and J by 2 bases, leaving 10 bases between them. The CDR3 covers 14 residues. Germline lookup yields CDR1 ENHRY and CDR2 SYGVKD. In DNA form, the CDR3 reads TGTGCCATCAGGCCGGGGTCCAACACCGGGGAGCTGTTTTTT. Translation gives CAIRPGSNTGELFF.

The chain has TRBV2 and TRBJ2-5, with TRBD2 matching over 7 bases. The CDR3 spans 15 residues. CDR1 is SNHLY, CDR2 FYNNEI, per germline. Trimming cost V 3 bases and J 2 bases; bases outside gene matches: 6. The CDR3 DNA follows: TGTGCCAGCAGTGACGAAGCGGGGCCACAAGAGACCCAGTACTTC. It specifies CASSDEAGPQETQYF.

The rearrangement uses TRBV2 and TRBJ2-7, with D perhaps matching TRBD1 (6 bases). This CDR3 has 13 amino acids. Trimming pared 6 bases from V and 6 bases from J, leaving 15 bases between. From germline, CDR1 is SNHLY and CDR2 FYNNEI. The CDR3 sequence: CASSRGQGAEQYF. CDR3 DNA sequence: TGTGCCAGCAGCCGGGGACAAGGTGCCGAGCAGTACTTC.

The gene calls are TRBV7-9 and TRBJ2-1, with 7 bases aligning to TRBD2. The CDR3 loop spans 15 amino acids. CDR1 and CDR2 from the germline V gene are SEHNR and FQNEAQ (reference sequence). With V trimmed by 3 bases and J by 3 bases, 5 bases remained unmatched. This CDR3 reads CASSLGGGGYNEQFF. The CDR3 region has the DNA TGTGCCAGCAGCTTGGGTGGGGGGGGCTACAATGAGCAGTTCTTC.

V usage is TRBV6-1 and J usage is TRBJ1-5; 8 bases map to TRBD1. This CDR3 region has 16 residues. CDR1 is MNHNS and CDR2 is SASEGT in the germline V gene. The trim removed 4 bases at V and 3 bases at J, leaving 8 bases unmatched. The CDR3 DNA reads TGTGCCAGCAGTGCCGGACAGGGCGGCCCCAATCAGCCCCAGCATTTT. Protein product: CASSAGQGGPNQPQHF.

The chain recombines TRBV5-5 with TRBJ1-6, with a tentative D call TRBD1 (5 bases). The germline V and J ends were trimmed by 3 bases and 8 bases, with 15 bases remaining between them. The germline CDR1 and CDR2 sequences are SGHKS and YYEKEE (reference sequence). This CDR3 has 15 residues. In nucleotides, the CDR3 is TGTGCCAGCAGCTCGCCCTCCGGGGGTCATTCACCCCTCCACTTT. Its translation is CASSSPSGGHSPLHF.

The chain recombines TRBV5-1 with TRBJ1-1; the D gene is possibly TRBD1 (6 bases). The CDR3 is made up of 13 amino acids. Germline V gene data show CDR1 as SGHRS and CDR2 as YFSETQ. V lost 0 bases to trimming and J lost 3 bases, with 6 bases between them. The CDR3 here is CASSLAGDTEAFF. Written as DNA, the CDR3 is TGCGCCAGCAGCTTGGCAGGGGACACTGAAGCTTTCTTT.